This TCR beta chain is drawn from a study of identical twins. Overall study results and limits: Abundant beta clonotypes from cord blood bore fewer insertions; memory repertoires lacked this pattern.

One entry per CDR3 protein, called by TCRdb with MiXCR from the 5' RACE reads. The sample contains around 960,000 distinct CDR3 sequences, approximately 13% of which appear only once. For this clonotype: Antigen: not known.

These data also formed part of another study, on yellow fever vaccine responses in identical twins.

Sequencing used PBMCs. This TCR was sampled from a woman aged 18-29 years in good health.

In nucleotides, the CDR3 is TGTGCCAGCAGTTTTAGAAGGGGCCAAGGATACGGCTACACCTTC. It encodes CASSFRRGQGYGYTF. The gene calls are TRBV12-3 or TRBV12-4 and TRBJ1-2, with D possibly TRBD1 on 5 matching bases. This CDR3 region has 15 residues. Between the trimmed V and J ends, which lost 3 bases and 8 bases, there was a span of 19 bases.